The entry that follows covers one TCR beta chain sequence. Produced via immunoSEQ multiplex PCR; TCRdb's table is partial and in-frame only. Of around 81,000 clones in the sample, roughly 84% were seen once. V lost 0 bases and J 6 bases, leaving 16 bases between the germline ends. Germline V gene data show CDR1 as SGHRS and CDR2 as YFSETQ. The CDR3 runs to 17 residues. This sample stems from a study of identifying expanded T cells in peripheral blood. The chain joins TRBV5-1 to TRBJ1-6; D possibly corresponds to TRBD1 (5 bases). The sequence was collected from a person aged 18-70 years in good health. Material for sequencing was blood. CDR3 sequence reads: CASSLAETGDLNSPLHF. CDR3 nucleotide sequence: TGCGCCAGCAGCTTGGCTGAGACGGGGGATCTTAATTCACCCCTCCACTTT.